This is a list of T cell receptor beta chains from one sample in a study of blood T cell repertoires in COVID-19. Produced via immunoSEQ multiplex PCR; TCRdb's table is partial and in-frame only. The sample shows 56,000 or so clones, approximately 85% of them seen only once. Sequencing was performed on peripheral blood. These receptors came from a human donor in a cohort sampled during active COVID-19. Each CDR3 is given with its conserved first and last residue. The D gene is left open where the match is weak. Size is omitted from some rows. Given values are once, few, many or a class for expanded clones.

J gene | D gene | CDR3 length | clone size | V gene | CDR3 DNA | CDR3 protein
TRBJ2-3 | TRBD2 | 14 | . | TRBV5-4 | TGTGCCAGCAGCCGAACTAGCGGGCGGGATACGCAGTATTTT | CASSRTSGRDTQYF
TRBJ2-5 | TRBD1 | 14 | . | TRBV5-1 | TGCGCCAGCACGTCAGGGGGAAGCCCAGAGACCCAGTACTTC | CASTSGGSPETQYF
TRBJ2-1 | TRBD2 | 15 | few | TRBV28 | TGTGCCAGCAGTGTAGCGGGAGGAGTTGTCAATGAGCAGTTCTTC | CASSVAGGVVNEQFF
TRBJ1-4 | . | 14 | . | TRBV28 | TGTGCCAGCAGTTTATTCAGGGAGGGTGAAAAACTGTTTTTT | CASSLFREGEKLFF
TRBJ1-6 | . | 13 | . | TRBV10-1 | TGCGCCAGCAGTGCCACAGGGAAGTCACCCCTCCACTTT | CASSATGKSPLHF
TRBJ2-1 | . | 15 | . | TRBV5-1 | TGCGCCAGCAGCTTCACGGGTCTCTCCTACAATGAGCAGTTCTTC | CASSFTGLSYNEQFF
TRBJ2-3 | . | 16 | . | TRBV28 | TGTGCCAGCCCTACCCCATTCGGGAAAAGCACAGATACGCAGTATTTT | CASPTPFGKSTDTQYF
TRBJ1-6 | . | 18 | . | TRBV28 | TGTGCCAGCAGTTTAATCGGGACCTTGACAGAGGGGGATTCACCCCTCCACTTT | CASSLIGTLTEGDSPLHF
TRBJ2-7 | . | 12 | . | TRBV2 | TGTGCCAGCAGCCCCGGTCCGGGGGAGCAGTACTTC | CASSPGPGEQYF
TRBJ2-2 | TRBD2 | 18 | . | TRBV10-2 | TGCGCCAGCAGATCACCCGCGAGCGGGGGGAGCCACACCGGGGAGCTGTTTTTT | CASRSPASGGSHTGELFF
TRBJ2-5 | TRBD1 | 14 | . | TRBV6-2/TRBV6-3 | TGTGCCAGCAGTCCCACGGACAGGAGAGAGACCCAGTACTTC | CASSPTDRRETQYF
TRBJ1-5 | . | 16 | . | TRBV19 | TGTGCCAGTAGTGGGAGGCAGAGCTATAGCAATCAGCCCCAGCATTTT | CASSGRQSYSNQPQHF
TRBJ2-3 | . | 13 | . | TRBV4-1 | TGCGCCAGCAGCCGGTACGGAGCAGATACGCAGTATTTT | CASSRYGADTQYF
TRBJ1-4 | TRBD1 | 15 | . | TRBV4-3 | TGCGCCAGCAGCCAAGGGTACAGGGGCAATGAAAAACTGTTTTTT | CASSQGYRGNEKLFF
TRBJ2-1 | TRBD2 | 16 | . | TRBV5-1 | TGCGCCAGCAGCTCCGGACTAGCGGCCCTCTACAATGAGCAGTTCTTC | CASSSGLAALYNEQFF
TRBJ2-5 | . | 13 | . | TRBV6-1 | TGTGCCAGCAGTGAACACATTCAAGAGACCCAGTACTTC | CASSEHIQETQYF
TRBJ2-7 | TRBD1 | 13 | . | TRBV27 | TGTGCCACCAAGGGACAGGGGACCTACGAGCAGTACTTC | CATKGQGTYEQYF
TRBJ2-2 | TRBD1 | 15 | . | TRBV4-3 | TGCGCCAGCAGCCAAGAGAATCTACAGGGGCGGGAGCTGTTTTTT | CASSQENLQGRELFF
TRBJ2-7 | . | 14 | . | TRBV5-6 | TGTGCCAGCAGCTTAGAGGGCGGCCGCTACGAGCAGTACTTC | CASSLEGGRYEQYF
TRBJ2-1 | . | 13 | . | TRBV15 | TGTGCCACCAGCAGAGTAGCGTACAATGAGCAGTTCTTC | CATSRVAYNEQFF
TRBJ2-7 | . | 14 | . | TRBV11-2 | TGTGCCAGCAGCCGTTCGGAGGGCCGATACGAGCAGTACTTC | CASSRSEGRYEQYF
TRBJ1-1 | . | 13 | . | TRBV28 | TGTGCCAGCAGAAGCCCCCAACGCGCTGAAGCTTTCTTT | CASRSPQRAEAFF
TRBJ2-7 | . | 15 | . | TRBV5-1 | TGCGCCAGCAGAACCAGCCCAGGAGGGTCCTACGAGCAGTACTTC | CASRTSPGGSYEQYF
TRBJ2-5 | TRBD1 | 14 | . | TRBV10-3 | TGTGCCATCAGTGCAAGGGGGACAGACGAGACCCAGTACTTC | CAISARGTDETQYF
TRBJ1-1 | . | 14 | . | TRBV28 | TGTGCCAGCAGGGCACAGGGTGGGAACACTGAAGCTTTCTTT | CASRAQGGNTEAFF
TRBJ2-1 | TRBD2 | 20 | . | TRBV11-2 | TGTGCCAGCAGCTTAGACGGACTAGCGGGACCCATTTTCTCCTACAATGAGCAGTTCTTC | CASSLDGLAGPIFSYNEQFF
TRBJ2-3 | TRBD2 | 17 | . | TRBV9 | TGTGCCAGCAGCCCACGGACTAGCGGGTCTAGCACAGATACGCAGTATTTT | CASSPRTSGSSTDTQYF
TRBJ2-2 | TRBD2 | 16 | . | TRBV2 | TGTGCCAGCAGTGCTCTAGCGGGACTTAACACCGGGGAGCTGTTTTTT | CASSALAGLNTGELFF
TRBJ1-1 | . | 13 | once | TRBV19 | TGTGCCAGTAGTATCTCAGGTTCCACTGAAGCTTTCTTT | CASSISGSTEAFF
TRBJ1-6 | . | 18 | . | TRBV4-2 | TGTGCCAGCAGCCAAGGTTCGATACGGGAATCCTATAATTCACCCCTCCACTTT | CASSQGSIRESYNSPLHF
TRBJ2-1 | TRBD2 | 12 | . | TRBV30 | TGTGCCTGGAGTGTGGCGGGAGAATTGGAGTTCTTC | CAWSVAGELEFF
TRBJ2-1 | . | 16 | . | TRBV9 | TGTGCCAGCAGCGGGAATAGCGGAAGATCCTACAATGAGCAGTTCTTC | CASSGNSGRSYNEQFF
TRBJ1-1 | . | 13 | . | TRBV7-2 | TGTGCCAGCAGCCCCATGTTGAACACTGAAGCTTTCTTT | CASSPMLNTEAFF
TRBJ2-7 | . | 16 | . | TRBV12-2 | TGTGCAAGTCGCTCTCCGGGACAGGGGCACTCCTACGAGCAGTACTTC | CASRSPGQGHSYEQYF
TRBJ2-2 | . | 14 | . | TRBV5-1 | TGCGCCAGCAGCTTGGGGCAGTTCACCGGGGAGCTGTTTTTT | CASSLGQFTGELFF
TRBJ2-2 | . | 15 | once | TRBV6-5 | TGTGCCAGCAGTTACCCGGTTGGAGTCGACGGGGAGCTGTTTTTT | CASSYPVGVDGELFF
TRBJ1-2 | . | 14 | . | TRBV27 | TGTGCCAGCAGTTTTAGACAGGCATCTAAAGGCTACACCTTC | CASSFRQASKGYTF
TRBJ1-1 | . | 14 | . | TRBV24-1 | TGTGCCACCAGTGTCCAGGGAAGGGACACTGAAGCTTTCTTT | CATSVQGRDTEAFF
TRBJ1-4 | . | 17 | once | TRBV16 | TGTGCCAGCAGCCTAGTTGGACAGCCATCAACTAATGAAAAACTGTTTTTT | CASSLVGQPSTNEKLFF
TRBJ2-2 | . | 13 | . | TRBV5-4 | TGTGCCAGCGGAACAGGAGGGACCGGGGAGCTGTTTTTT | CASGTGGTGELFF
TRBJ2-3 | . | 18 | . | TRBV10-3 | TGTGCCATCAGTGAGTCGGAGAGCTGGGCGGGACTCACAGATACGCAGTATTTT | CAISESESWAGLTDTQYF
TRBJ1-2 | TRBD1 | 16 | . | TRBV28 | TGTGCCAGCAGTTTTGTGGGGACAGGGACCAACTATGGCTACACCTTC | CASSFVGTGTNYGYTF
TRBJ2-7 | . | 14 | . | TRBV28 | TGTGCCAGCACTAGGGGCGGAGCGGGCTACGAGCAGTACTTC | CASTRGGAGYEQYF
TRBJ1-2 | . | 13 | . | TRBV7-8 | TGTGCCAGCAGCCCAGGGGTGACCTATGGCTACACCTTC | CASSPGVTYGYTF
TRBJ2-7 | . | 18 | . | TRBV28 | TGTGCCACGCAGAACGGGAACCCCGGGGGGCTGGGGGAGTACGAGCAGTACTTC | CATQNGNPGGLGEYEQYF
TRBJ2-2 | TRBD2 | 18 | . | TRBV11-2 | TGTGCCAGCAGCTCGCAGGGACTAGCGGGAGCTAACACCGGGGAGCTGTTTTTT | CASSSQGLAGANTGELFF
TRBJ1-1 | . | 15 | . | TRBV4-3 | TGCGCCAGCAGCCAAGCCGACAGACATAACACTGAAGCTTTCTTT | CASSQADRHNTEAFF
TRBJ2-1 | . | 18 | . | TRBV19 | TGTGCCAGTAGTATCCGACGGATCCGCTACGGGTCCTACAATGAGCAGTTCTTC | CASSIRRIRYGSYNEQFF